This T cell receptor beta chain was recovered during a study of blood T cell repertoires in COVID-19. Background on the study: Collection of acute and convalescent COVID-19 samples took place in the United States, Italy and Spain. Nucleic acid was either cDNA or gDNA, and it came from T cells, B-cell-depleted T cells, or PBMCs.

The germline V gene has CDR1 LNHDA and CDR2 SQIVND (reference sequence). The CDR3 sequence is 15 residues long. V trimming: 2 bases; J trimming: 5 bases; junction bases outside the gene matches: 6. Methods used by the authors: The assay estimated nucleated cells by amplifying reference gene primers. The protocol was immunoSEQ multiplex PCR, while the TCRdb copy is restricted to in-frame clones and leaves out a portion. The V and J calls and the clone size are those of that table, but D and trimming were determined from the DNA. The table lists tens of thousands of clones, around 85% of them singletons, with approximately 2.5% in the top ten. This clone was observed a single time.

The chain couples TRBV19 to TRBJ2-3; 8 bases line up with TRBD2. This clonotype originated in a man over 45 with acute or convalescent COVID-19. Sequenced input: peripheral blood. CDR3 amino acids: CASSIRAGGRDTQYF. For the CDR3, the DNA is TGTGCCAGTAGTATAAGGGCGGGAGGTCGAGATACGCAGTATTTT. Supplemented by reference TRBV19 and TRBJ2-3, the full variable domain reads DGGITQSPKYLFRKEGQNVTLSCEQNLNHDAMYWYRQDPGQGLRLIYYSQIVNDFQKGDIAEGYSVSREKKESFPLTVTSAQKNPTAFYLCASSIRAGGRDTQYFGPGTRLTVL.